This record covers a single TCR beta chain. A second PCR, run for about 7 to 11 cycles, used a sample-barcoded 5' primer plus a J-beta primer mix. One entry per CDR3 protein, called by TCRdb with MiXCR from the 5' RACE reads. The sample has 600,000 or so distinct CDR3 sequences, around half seen once. The sample originates from a study of blood T cells in healthy people across ages. Germline V gene sequence: CDR1 SGHTA, CDR2 FQGNSA. This CDR3 is 15 amino acids long. V gave up 5 bases and J gave up 0 bases, with 13 bases separating them. The sequence was obtained from a man at least 80 years old in good health. The sequencing input was blood. The chain recombines TRBV7-2 with TRBJ1-1; the D gene is possibly TRBD1 (6 bases). CDR3 sequence: CASSADGGLNTEAFF. The DNA for the CDR3 is TGTGCCAGCAGCGCAGACGGGGGCCTGAACACTGAAGCTTTCTTT. The whole variable domain, remainder taken from reference TRBV7-2 and TRBJ1-1, is GAGVSQSPSNKVTEKGKDVELRCDPISGHTALYWYRQSLGQGLEFLIYFQGNSAPDKSGLPSDRFSAERTGGSVSTLTIQRTQQEDSAVYLCASSADGGLNTEAFFGQGTRLTVV.